The next 14 T cell receptor beta chains were all read from a single sample in a study of graft-versus-host responses after intestinal transplantation. Sequencing used immunoSEQ multiplex PCR; TCRdb keeps in-frame clones, though not all of them. The sample has around 99,000 clones, approximately 94% seen once; the top ten hold 2% to 2.5%. These receptors' antigens are unknown. The specimen comprised unstimulated CD8+ T cells sorted from spleen or lymph node cells, sampled before intestinal transplant. The receptor source for this set is a human donor who received an intestinal transplant.

The CDR3 DNA is TGCAGCGTTGGGGGGCCAGGGGCGCCCGGCTACACCTTC. Its translation is CSVGGPGAPGYTF. The chain couples TRBV29-1 to TRBJ1-2, with D possibly TRBD1 on 6 matching bases. The CDR3 contains 13 residues. The V end lost 4 bases, the J end lost 8 bases, and 17 bases lay between the germline ends. Germline CDR1 is SQVTM and CDR2 is ANQGSEA.

This clone was seen more than once but under ten times. The rearrangement uses TRBV2 and TRBJ1-3, with 8 bases lining up with TRBD1. This CDR3 spans 12 amino acids. The V gene's germline CDR1 is SNHLY and CDR2 FYNNEI. The V and J ends lost 8 bases and 9 bases, in that order; junction bases with no gene match: 6. The CDR3 reads CASGQGGRTIYF. The CDR3 nucleotides are TGTGCCAGCGGACAGGGAGGTCGCACCATATATTTT.

The chain uses TRBV4-3 and TRBJ1-2; D might be TRBD1 (5 bases). Germline values: CDR1 LGHNA, CDR2 YSLEER. The CDR3 consists of 15 residues. Between the trimmed V and J ends, which lost 0 bases and 5 bases, there was a span of 13 bases. CDR3 in DNA: TGCGCCAGCAGCCAAGATAGCTCAGGGTTGTATGGCTACACCTTC. The encoded protein is CASSQDSSGLYGYTF.

J is TRBJ1-3 and V is TRBV27; D is possibly TRBD1 (5 bases). The germline CDR1 and CDR2 sequences are MNHEY and SMNVEV (reference sequence). This CDR3 contains 12 residues. Trimming removed 6 bases from V and 3 bases from J, with 6 bases in between. This CDR3 is CASRGLGNTIYF. CDR3 sequence (DNA): TGTGCCAGCAGGGGGCTTGGAAACACCATATATTTT.

V gene TRBV5-4 combines with J gene TRBJ1-2; 8 bases align to TRBD1. Per germline, CDR1 SGHNT and CDR2 YYREEE (reference sequence). The trim removed 2 bases at V and 5 bases at J, leaving 17 bases unmatched. This CDR3 contains 18 residues. In DNA, the CDR3 is TGTGCCAGCAGCTTTTCCGTGATTCCCGGGACAGGTTATTATGGCTACACCTTC. It yields the protein CASSFSVIPGTGYYGYTF.

The CDR3 nucleotides are TGTGCCATCAGTGACAGGGTACAAGTCAACAATGAGCAGTTCTTC. Translated, it gives CAISDRVQVNNEQFF. This chain connects TRBV10-3 to TRBJ2-1, with a weak D call TRBD1 (5 bases). V was pared by 3 bases and J by 5 bases, with 14 bases between. In germline, CDR1 is ENHRY, CDR2 SYGVKD. CDR3 length: 15 residues.

The V call is TRBV14, the J call TRBJ1-2; D not certain. This CDR3 contains 15 residues. CDR1 and CDR2 from the germline V gene are SGHDN and FVKESK. V dropped 2 bases and J dropped 6 bases, with 16 bases sitting between them. The CDR3 protein is CASSQWTGVLNGYTF. CDR3 sequence (DNA): TGTGCCAGCAGCCAATGGACTGGGGTATTGAATGGCTACACCTTC.

V gene TRBV11-3 combines with J gene TRBJ2-2; a weak D match, TRBD1 (6 bases). This CDR3 contains 14 residues. CDR1 SGHNT and CDR2 YENEEA come from the germline V gene. V gave up 5 bases and J gave up 6 bases, with 13 bases separating them. The CDR3 bases are TGTGCCAGCAGCCCCCCACCAGGGGCCGGGGAGCTGTTTTTT. Protein sequence: CASSPPPGAGELFF.

The chain joins TRBV9 to TRBJ2-3; the match to TRBD2 covers 14 bases. V lost 4 bases and J lost 1; bases outside the gene matches: 8. Germline CDR1 reads SGDLS; CDR2 reads YYNGEE. This CDR3 spans 18 amino acids. CDR3 loop: CASSQMPGLAGGTDTQYF. CDR3 DNA sequence: TGTGCCAGCAGCCAGATGCCGGGACTAGCGGGGGGCACAGATACGCAGTATTTT.

The chain carries TRBV27 and TRBJ2-1, with 10 bases identical to TRBD2. J lost 4 bases, V lost 8 bases, and 5 bases had no gene match. The CDR3 totals 14 residues. CDR1 is MNHEY and CDR2 is SMNVEV in the germline V gene (reference sequence). For the CDR3, the DNA is TGTGCCAGCCATAGCGGGGGGACTTACAATGAGCAGTTCTTC. Protein product: CASHSGGTYNEQFF.

This clone was recorded a few times. The chain is built from TRBV6-5 and TRBJ1-3; 7 bases map to TRBD1. CDR3 size: 15 residues. Germline V gives CDR1 MNHEY, CDR2 SVGAGI. Trimming at V came to 6 bases and at J to 4 bases, leaving 9 bases not matched to a gene. The CDR3 is CASRRGTAAGNTIYF. The CDR3 nucleotides read TGTGCCAGCAGGAGGGGGACAGCAGCCGGAAACACCATATATTTT.

The V and J genes are TRBV5-4 and TRBJ2-1; TRBD1 is a possible D gene (6 bases). Germline CDR1 SGHNT, CDR2 YYREEE (reference sequence). V dropped 0 bases and J dropped 1 base, with 8 bases sitting between them. The CDR3 is 15 amino acids. The CDR3 nucleotides read TGTGCCAGCAGCTTGGTTCAGGGGTCCTACAATGAGCAGTTCTTC. Amino acids: CASSLVQGSYNEQFF.

The V and J genes are TRBV11-2 and TRBJ2-3; 12 bases map to TRBD2. This CDR3 comprises 17 residues. J was trimmed by 2 bases and V by 0 bases; bases with no gene match: 3. Germline-derived CDR1 and CDR2 are SGHAT and FQNNGV. Written as DNA, the CDR3 is TGTGCCAGCAGCTTAGAACTAGCGGGGGGAGACACAGATACGCAGTATTTT. Protein product: CASSLELAGGDTDTQYF. The variable domain in full, completed from reference TRBV11-2 and TRBJ2-3, reads EAGVAQSPRYKIIEKRQSVAFWCNPISGHATLYWYQQILGQGPKLLIQFQNNGVVDDSQLPKDRFSAERLKGVDSTLKIQPAKLEDSAVYLCASSLELAGGDTDTQYFGPGTRLTVL.

The DNA of the CDR3 is TGTGCCAGCAGTGAACATAGACTCACCGGGGAGCTGTTTTTT. Protein sequence: CASSEHRLTGELFF. The rearrangement joins TRBV6-1 to TRBJ2-2; D is undetermined. Deletions cut 2 bases from V and 4 bases from J, with 8 bases between. This CDR3 has 14 amino acids. The germline CDR1 and CDR2 sequences are MNHNS and SASEGT.